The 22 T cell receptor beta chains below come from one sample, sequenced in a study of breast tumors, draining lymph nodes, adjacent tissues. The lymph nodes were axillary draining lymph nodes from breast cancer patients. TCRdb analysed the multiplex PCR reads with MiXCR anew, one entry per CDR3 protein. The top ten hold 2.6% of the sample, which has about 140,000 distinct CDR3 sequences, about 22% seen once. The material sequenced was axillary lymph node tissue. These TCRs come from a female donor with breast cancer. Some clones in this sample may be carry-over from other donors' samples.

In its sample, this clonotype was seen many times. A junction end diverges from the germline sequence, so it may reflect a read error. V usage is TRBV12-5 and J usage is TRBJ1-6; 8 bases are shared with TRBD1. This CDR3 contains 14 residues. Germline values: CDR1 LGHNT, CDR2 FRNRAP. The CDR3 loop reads CVSRGETGASPLHF. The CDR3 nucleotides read TGTGTTAGTCGCGGGGAGACAGGGGCATCACCCCTCCACTTT.

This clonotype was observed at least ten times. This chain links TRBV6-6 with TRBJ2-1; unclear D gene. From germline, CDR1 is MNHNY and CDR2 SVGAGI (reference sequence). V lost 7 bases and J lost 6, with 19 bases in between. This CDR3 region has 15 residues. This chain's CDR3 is CASTPPADQPNEQFF. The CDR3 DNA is TGTGCCAGCACCCCCCCGGCGGACCAACCCAATGAGCAGTTCTTC.

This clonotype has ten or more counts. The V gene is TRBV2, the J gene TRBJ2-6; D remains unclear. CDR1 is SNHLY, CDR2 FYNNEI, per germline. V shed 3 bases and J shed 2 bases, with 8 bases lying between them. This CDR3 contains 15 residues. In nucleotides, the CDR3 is TGTGCCAGCAGTGACTGGGGTCCTGGGGCCAACGTCCTGACTTTC. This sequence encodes CASSDWGPGANVLTF.

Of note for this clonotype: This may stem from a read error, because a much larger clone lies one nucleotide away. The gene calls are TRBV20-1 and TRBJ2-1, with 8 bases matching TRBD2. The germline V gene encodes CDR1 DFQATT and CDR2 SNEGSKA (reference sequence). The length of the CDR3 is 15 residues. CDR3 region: CSARVSGSPYSEQFF. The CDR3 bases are TGCAGTGCTAGAGTGAGCGGGAGTCCCTACAGTGAGCAGTTCTTC.

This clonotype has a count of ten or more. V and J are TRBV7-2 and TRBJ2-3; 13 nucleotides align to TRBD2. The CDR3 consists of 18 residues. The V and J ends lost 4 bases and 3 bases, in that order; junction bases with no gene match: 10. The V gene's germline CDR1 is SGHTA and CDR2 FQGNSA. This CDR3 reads CASSSTSGRIVGTDTQYF. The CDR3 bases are TGTGCCAGCAGCTCGACTAGCGGGAGGATAGTGGGGACAGATACGCAGTATTTT.

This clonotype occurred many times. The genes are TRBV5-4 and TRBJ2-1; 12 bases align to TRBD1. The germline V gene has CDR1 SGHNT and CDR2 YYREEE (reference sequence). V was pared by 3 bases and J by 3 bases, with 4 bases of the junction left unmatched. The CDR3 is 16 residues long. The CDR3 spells CASSSGTGGNYNEQFF. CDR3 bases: TGTGCCAGCAGCTCAGGGACAGGGGGCAACTACAATGAGCAGTTCTTC. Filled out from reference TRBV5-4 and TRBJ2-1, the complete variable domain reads ETGVTQSPTHLIKTRGQQVTLRCSSQSGHNTVSWYQQALGQGPQFIFQYYREEENGRGNFPPRFSGLQFPNYSSELNVNALELDDSALYLCASSSGTGGNYNEQFFGPGTRLTVL.

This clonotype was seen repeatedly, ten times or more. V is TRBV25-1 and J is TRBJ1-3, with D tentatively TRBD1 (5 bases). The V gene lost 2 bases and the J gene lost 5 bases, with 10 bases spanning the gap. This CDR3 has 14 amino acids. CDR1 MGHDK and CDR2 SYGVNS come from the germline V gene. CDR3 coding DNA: TGTGCCAGCAGTGAACAGGGAGGGAGAAACACCATATATTTT. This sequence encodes CASSEQGGRNTIYF.

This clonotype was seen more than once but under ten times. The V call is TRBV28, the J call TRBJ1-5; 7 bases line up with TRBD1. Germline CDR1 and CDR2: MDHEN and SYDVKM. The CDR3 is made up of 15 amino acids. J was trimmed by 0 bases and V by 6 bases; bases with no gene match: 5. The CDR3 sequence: CASSTGTVSNQPQHF. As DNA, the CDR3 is TGTGCCAGCAGCACCGGGACAGTTAGCAATCAGCCCCAGCATTTT.

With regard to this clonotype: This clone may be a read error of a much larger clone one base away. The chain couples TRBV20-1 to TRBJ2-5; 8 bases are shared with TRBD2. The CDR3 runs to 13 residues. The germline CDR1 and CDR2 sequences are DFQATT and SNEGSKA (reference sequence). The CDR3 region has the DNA TGCAGTGCTAGCGGGGGGGGCCTAGAGACCCAGTGCTTC. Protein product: CSASGGGLETQCF.

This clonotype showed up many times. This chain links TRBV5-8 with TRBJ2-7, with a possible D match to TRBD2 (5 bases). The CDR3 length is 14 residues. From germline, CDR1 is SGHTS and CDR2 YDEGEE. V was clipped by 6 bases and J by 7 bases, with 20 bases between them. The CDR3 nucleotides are TGTGCCAGCAACCAAATCGGGGTCACTAGGGAGCAGTACTTC. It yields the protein CASNQIGVTREQYF.

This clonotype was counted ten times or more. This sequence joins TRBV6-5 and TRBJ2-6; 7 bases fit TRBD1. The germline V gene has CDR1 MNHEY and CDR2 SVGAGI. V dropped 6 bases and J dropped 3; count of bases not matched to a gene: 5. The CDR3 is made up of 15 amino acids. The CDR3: CASRPTGDGANVLTF. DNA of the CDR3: TGTGCCAGCAGACCAACAGGGGATGGGGCCAACGTCCTGACTTTC.

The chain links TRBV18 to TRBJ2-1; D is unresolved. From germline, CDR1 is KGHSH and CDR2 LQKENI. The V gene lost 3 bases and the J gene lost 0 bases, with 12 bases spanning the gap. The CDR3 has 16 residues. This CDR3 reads CASSPSISSSYNEQFF. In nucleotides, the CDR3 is TGTGCCAGCTCACCGTCCATTTCCAGCTCCTACAATGAGCAGTTCTTC.

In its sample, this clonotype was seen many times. CDR3: CASSFNRGSTGELFF. Written as DNA, the CDR3 is TGTGCCAGCAGCTTTAACAGGGGAAGCACCGGGGAGCTGTTTTTT. The chain carries TRBV5-4 and TRBJ2-2; 7 bases align to TRBD1. Germline V gene sequence: CDR1 SGHNT, CDR2 YYREEE (reference sequence). The CDR3 loop spans 15 amino acids. Losses at the gene ends were 2 bases for V and 4 bases for J; bases not matched to a gene: 5. Full variable domain (outside the CDR3, taken from reference TRBV5-4 and TRBJ2-2): ETGVTQSPTHLIKTRGQQVTLRCSSQSGHNTVSWYQQALGQGPQFIFQYYREEENGRGNFPPRFSGLQFPNYSSELNVNALELDDSALYLCASSFNRGSTGELFFGEGSRLTVL.

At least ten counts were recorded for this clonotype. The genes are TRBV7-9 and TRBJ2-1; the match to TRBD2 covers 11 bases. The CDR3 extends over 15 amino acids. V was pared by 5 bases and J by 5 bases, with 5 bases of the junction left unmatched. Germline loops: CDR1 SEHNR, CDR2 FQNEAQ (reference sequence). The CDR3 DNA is TGTGCCAGCAGCCAGATAGCGGGAGGGGACAATGAGCAGTTCTTC. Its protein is CASSQIAGGDNEQFF.

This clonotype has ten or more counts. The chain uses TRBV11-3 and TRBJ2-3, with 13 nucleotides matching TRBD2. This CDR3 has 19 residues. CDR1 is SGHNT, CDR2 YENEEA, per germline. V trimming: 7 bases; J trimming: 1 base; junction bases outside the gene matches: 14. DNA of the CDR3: TGTGCCAGCAACATTGGTGGACTAGCGGGAGTGAGAGGCACAGATACGCAGTATTTT. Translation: CASNIGGLAGVRGTDTQYF.

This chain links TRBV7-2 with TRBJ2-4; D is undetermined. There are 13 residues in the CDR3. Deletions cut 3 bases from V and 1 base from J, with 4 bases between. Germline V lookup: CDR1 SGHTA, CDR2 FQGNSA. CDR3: CASSFRAKNIQYF. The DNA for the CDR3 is TGTGCCAGCAGCTTCAGGGCCAAAAACATTCAGTACTTC.

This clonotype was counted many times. The CDR3: CAISESWAGNEQFF. The DNA for the CDR3 is TGTGCCATCAGTGAGTCGTGGGCGGGCAATGAGCAGTTCTTC. The chain links TRBV10-3 to TRBJ2-1, with a tentative D call TRBD2 (5 bases). This CDR3 is built from 14 residues. Germline CDR1 reads ENHRY; CDR2 reads SYGVKD. Trimming stripped 0 bases from V and 6 bases from J, with 9 bases between.

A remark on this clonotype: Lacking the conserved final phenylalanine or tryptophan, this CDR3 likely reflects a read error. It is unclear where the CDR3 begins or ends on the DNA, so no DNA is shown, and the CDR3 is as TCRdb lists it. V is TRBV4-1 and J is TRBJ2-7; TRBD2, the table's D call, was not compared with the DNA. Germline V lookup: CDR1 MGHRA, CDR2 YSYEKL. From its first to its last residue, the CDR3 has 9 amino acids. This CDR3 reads CASSQGLAG.

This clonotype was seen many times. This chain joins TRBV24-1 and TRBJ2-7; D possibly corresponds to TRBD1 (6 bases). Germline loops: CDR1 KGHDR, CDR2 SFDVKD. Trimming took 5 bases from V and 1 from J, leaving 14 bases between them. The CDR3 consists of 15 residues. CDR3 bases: TGTGCCACCAGTGCCTCGACAGGCCAGTCCTACGAGCAGTACTTC. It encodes CATSASTGQSYEQYF.

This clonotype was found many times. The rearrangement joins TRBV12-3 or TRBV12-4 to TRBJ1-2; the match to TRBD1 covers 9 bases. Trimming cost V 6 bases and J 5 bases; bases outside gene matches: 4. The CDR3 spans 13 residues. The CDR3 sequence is CASSIGTGYGYTF. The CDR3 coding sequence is TGTGCCAGCAGCATAGGGACAGGGTATGGCTACACCTTC.

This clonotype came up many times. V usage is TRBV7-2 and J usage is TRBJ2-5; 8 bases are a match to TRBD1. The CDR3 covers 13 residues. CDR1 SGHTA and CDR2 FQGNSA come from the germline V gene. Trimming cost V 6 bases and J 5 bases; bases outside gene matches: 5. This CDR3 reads CASSRQGRETQYF. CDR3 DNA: TGTGCCAGCAGTCGACAGGGGCGGGAGACCCAGTACTTC.

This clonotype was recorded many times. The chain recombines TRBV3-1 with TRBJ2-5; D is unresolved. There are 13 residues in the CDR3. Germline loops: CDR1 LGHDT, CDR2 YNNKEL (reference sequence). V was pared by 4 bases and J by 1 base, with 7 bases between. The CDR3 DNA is TGTGCCAGCAGCCCTCGGACCCAAGAGACCCAGTACTTC. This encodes CASSPRTQETQYF.